This T cell receptor beta chain was identified during a study of T cells in women clearing cervical HPV infection. Study-level information: Women with histologically confirmed HPV16-related CIN3 or worse, 2 with invasive cancer, served as cases.

V lost 5 bases and J 7 bases, leaving 15 bases between the germline ends. CDR3 length: 14 residues. Germline values: CDR1 SGHTA, CDR2 FQGNSA. Concerning this clone: Read coverage stops 3 residues before the CDR3 terminus; the germline J gene supplies the remainder.

Method: immunoSEQ multiplex PCR; TCRdb's copy keeps in-frame clones and lacks some. This repertoire includes under 50,000 clones. The source of this sequence is a woman aged 18 to 75 with a cervical HPV16 infection that either progressed to CIN3+ or cleared (not recorded which). Sequencing was performed on blood buffy coat. The chain couples TRBV7-2 to TRBJ2-1; no firm D call. The chain's CDR3 is CASSRFEGRNEQFF. CDR3 bases read: TGTGCCAGCAGCCGCTTCGAAGGTCGAAATGAG.